This is a list of T cell receptor beta chains from one sample in a study of blood T cell repertoires in COVID-19. Method: immunoSEQ multiplex PCR; TCRdb's copy keeps in-frame clones and lacks some. The sample carries around 300,000 clones, 90% recorded once. The source material was PBMCs or T cells enriched from blood (not recorded which). The source of these receptors is a woman aged 25 to 39 who had recovered from COVID-19. CDR3s include the opening cysteine and the closing phenylalanine or tryptophan. The D gene is left open where the match is weak.

TRBV10-3	TRBD1	CAISVTGPPYEQYF
TRBV5-1	-	CASRGLNHRETQYF
TRBV10-3	-	CAISELAETYEQYF
TRBV5-5	TRBD2	CASRPGTSGSSYNEQFF
TRBV18	TRBD2	CASSPPRSSGSSYNEQFF
TRBV7-9	-	CASSLKSDTEAFF
TRBV4-1	-	CASSLTTGEVPWGEQFF
TRBV24-1	-	CATSDPPLDEQYF
TRBV4-1	-	CASSQLFTDTQYF
TRBV5-4	-	CASSLDRGANEQFF
TRBV10-1	-	CASSESAREDSPLHF
TRBV14	-	CASSQVFGGEQFF
TRBV24-1	TRBD2	CATSDRGLAGVGEQFF
TRBV7-2	TRBD2	CASSLSGRIDTQYF
TRBV11-1	TRBD1	CASSLKWDSTYEQYF
TRBV5-1	TRBD2	CASSLRVAGNTGELFF
TRBV4-3	TRBD1	CASSQPGQGFNNEQFF
TRBV5-1	-	CASSPGVLMGYTF
TRBV7-9	TRBD2	CASSWNSGRSTGELFF
TRBV7-9	-	CASSPTRGWRAFF
TRBV28	-	CASRSGVTDTQYF
TRBV4-1	TRBD2	CASSQGEREGVDTQYF
TRBV10-2	-	CASSQAYEQYF
TRBV14	TRBD2	CASSQGVPGLAGDSNTGELFF
TRBV4-1	TRBD2	CASAGSGSTGELFF
TRBV6-5	-	CASSYGGGYEAFF
TRBV19	TRBD1	CASSPTSDRNEQYF
TRBV11-2	-	CASSLARLVNEQFF
TRBV7-2	TRBD2	CASSFRLAGPSYNEQFF
TRBV11-2	-	CASSFLQGRAGELFF
TRBV7-8	-	CASSRQIEQYF
TRBV2	TRBD1	CASSGTGVRNTGELFF
TRBV6-5	-	CASRSGQLYEQYF
TRBV6-5	TRBD1	CASSYGRDRGFGGYTF
TRBV5-8	TRBD2	CASRLSGMGTDTQYF
TRBV28	TRBD1	CASSGDRGVDHTEAFF
TRBV19	-	CASSITGGEQYF
TRBV11-3	TRBD1	CASSWGQDYEQYF
TRBV28	TRBD1	CASSSPGGGAYGYTF
TRBV30	-	CAWSIRRGGNQPQHF
TRBV5-4	-	CASSFPRGASDEQFF
TRBV6-5	TRBD1	CASSYTGTGGNQPQHF
TRBV14	TRBD1	CASSQDRAGGWETQYF
TRBV19	TRBD1	CASSGTGGTYEQYF